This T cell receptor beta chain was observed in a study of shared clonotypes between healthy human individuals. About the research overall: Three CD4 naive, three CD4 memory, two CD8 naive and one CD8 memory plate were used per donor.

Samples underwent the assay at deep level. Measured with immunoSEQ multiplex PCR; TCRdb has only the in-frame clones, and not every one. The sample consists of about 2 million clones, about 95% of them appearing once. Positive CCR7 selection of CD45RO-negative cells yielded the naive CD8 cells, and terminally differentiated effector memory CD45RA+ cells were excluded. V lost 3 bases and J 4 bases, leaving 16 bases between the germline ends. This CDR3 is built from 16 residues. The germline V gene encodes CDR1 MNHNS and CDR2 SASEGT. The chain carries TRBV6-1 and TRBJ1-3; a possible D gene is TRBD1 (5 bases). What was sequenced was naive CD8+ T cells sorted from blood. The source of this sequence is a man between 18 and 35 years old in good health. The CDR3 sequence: CASSEGPYMGGNTIYF. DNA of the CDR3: TGTGCCAGCAGTGAGGGACCGTACATGGGAGGAAACACCATATATTTT.